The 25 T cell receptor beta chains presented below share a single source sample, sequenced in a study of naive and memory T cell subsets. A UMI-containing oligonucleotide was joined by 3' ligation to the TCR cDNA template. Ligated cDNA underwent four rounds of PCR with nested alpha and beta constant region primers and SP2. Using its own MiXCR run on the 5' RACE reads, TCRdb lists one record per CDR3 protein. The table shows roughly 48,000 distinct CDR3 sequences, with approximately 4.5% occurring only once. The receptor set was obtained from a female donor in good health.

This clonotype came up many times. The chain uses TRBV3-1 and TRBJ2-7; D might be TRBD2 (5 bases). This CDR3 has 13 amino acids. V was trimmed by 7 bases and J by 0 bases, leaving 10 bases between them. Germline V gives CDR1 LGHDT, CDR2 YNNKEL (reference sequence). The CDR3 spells CASTPRASYEQYF. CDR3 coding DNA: TGTGCCAGCACCCCGCGGGCCTCCTACGAGCAGTACTTC.

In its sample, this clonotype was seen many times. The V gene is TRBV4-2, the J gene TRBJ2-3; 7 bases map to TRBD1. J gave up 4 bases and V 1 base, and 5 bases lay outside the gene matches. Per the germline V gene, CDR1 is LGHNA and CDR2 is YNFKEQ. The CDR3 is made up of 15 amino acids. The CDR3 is CASSQVDGTADTQYF. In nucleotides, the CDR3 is TGTGCCAGCAGCCAAGTAGATGGGACAGCAGATACGCAGTATTTT.

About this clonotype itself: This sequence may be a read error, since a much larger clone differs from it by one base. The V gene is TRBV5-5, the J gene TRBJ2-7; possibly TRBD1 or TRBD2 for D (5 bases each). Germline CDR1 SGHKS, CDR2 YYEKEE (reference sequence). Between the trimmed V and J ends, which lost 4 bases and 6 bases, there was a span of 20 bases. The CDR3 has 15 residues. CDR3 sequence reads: CASSPPGTNTCEQYF. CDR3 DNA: TGTGCCAGCAGCCCACCCGGGACCAACACCTGCGAGCAGTACTTC.

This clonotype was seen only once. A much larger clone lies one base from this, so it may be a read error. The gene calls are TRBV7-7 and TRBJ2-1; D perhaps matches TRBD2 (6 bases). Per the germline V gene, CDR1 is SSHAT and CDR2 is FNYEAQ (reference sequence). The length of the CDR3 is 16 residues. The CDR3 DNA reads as TGTGCTAGCAGCTTAGAAGCGAGACTAGGTCAAAATGAGCAGTTCTTC. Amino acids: CASSLEARLGQNEQFF.

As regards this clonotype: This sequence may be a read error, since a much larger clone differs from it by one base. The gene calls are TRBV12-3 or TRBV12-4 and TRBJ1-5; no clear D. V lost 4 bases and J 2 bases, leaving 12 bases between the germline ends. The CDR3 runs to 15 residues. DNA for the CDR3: TGTGCCAGCAGTTCGGTCCAGGTTGGCAATCAGCCCCAGCATTTT. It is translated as CASSSVQVGNQPQHF.

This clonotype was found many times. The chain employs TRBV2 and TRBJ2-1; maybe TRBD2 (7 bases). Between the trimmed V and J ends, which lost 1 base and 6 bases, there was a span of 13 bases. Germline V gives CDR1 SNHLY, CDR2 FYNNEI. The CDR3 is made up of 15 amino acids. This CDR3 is CASSEGGGPFNEQFF. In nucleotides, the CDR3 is TGTGCCAGCAGTGAAGGGGGGGGCCCCTTCAATGAGCAGTTCTTC.

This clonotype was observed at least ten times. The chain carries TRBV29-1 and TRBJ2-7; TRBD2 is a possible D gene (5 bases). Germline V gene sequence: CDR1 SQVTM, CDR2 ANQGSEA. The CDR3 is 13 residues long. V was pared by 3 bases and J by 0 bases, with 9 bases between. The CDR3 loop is CSVDSGSSYEQYF. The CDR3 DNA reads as TGCAGCGTTGACTCGGGGAGCTCCTACGAGCAGTACTTC.

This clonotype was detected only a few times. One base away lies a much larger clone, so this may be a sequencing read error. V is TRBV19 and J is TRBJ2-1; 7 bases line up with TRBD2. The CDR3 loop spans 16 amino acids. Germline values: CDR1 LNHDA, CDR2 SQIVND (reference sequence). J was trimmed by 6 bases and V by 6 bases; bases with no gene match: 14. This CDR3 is CASRRAGQGGRNEQFF. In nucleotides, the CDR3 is TGTGCCAGTAGGCGAGCGGGGCAGGGCGGACGCAATGAGCAGTTCTTC.

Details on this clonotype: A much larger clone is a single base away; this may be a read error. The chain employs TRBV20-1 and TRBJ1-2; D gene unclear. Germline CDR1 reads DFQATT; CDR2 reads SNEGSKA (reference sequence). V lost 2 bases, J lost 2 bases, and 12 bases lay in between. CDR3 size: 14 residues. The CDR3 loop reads CSARMAARNYGYTF. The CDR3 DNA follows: TGCAGTGCTAGAATGGCAGCACGGAACTATGGCTACACCTTC.

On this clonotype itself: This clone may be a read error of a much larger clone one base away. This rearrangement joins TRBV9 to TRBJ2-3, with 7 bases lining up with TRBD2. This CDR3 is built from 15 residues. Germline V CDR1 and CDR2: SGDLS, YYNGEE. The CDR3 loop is CASSVYGRTLNTLYF. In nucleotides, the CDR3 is TGTGCCAGCAGCGTATACGGGAGGACGCTCAATACGCTGTATTTT.

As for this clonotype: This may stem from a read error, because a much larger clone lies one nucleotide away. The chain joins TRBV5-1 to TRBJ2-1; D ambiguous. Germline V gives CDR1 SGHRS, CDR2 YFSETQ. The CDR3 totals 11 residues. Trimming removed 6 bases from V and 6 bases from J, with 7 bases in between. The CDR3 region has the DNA TGCGCCAGCACTTGGGCCAATGAGCAGTTCTTC. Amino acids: CASTWANEQFF.

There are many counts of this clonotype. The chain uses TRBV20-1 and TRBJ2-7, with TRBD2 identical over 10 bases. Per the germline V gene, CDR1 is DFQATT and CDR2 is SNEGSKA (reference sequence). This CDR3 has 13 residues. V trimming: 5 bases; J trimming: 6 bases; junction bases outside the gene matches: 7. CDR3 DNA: TGCAGTGCTCCGCCTAGCGGGAGAGGCGAGCAGTACTTC. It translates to CSAPPSGRGEQYF.

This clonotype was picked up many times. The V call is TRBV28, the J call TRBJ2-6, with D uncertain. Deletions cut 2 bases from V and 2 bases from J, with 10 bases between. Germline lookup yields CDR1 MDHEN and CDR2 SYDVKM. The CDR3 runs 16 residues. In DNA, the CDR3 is TGTGCCAGCAGTTTAAGTAAGGTTGCTGGGGCCAACGTCCTGACTTTC. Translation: CASSLSKVAGANVLTF.

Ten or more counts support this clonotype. Written as DNA, the CDR3 is TGTGCCAGCAGCGGGTTTAGTGACACCAATGAAAAACTGTTTTTT. Amino acids: CASSGFSDTNEKLFF. The chain links TRBV9 to TRBJ1-4; D ambiguous. Germline CDR1 and CDR2: SGDLS and YYNGEE. The CDR3 extends over 15 amino acids. V lost 3 bases to trimming and J lost 5 bases, with 14 bases between them.

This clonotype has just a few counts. CDR3 DNA: TGTGCCAGCAGTCGGGGGGGCCGCGAGCAGTACTTC. Protein: CASSRGGREQYF. This sequence joins TRBV27 and TRBJ2-7; 8 nucleotides align to TRBD2. V gave up 5 bases and J gave up 6 bases; unmatched junction bases: 3. Germline lookup yields CDR1 MNHEY and CDR2 SMNVEV (reference sequence). The CDR3 is 12 amino acids.

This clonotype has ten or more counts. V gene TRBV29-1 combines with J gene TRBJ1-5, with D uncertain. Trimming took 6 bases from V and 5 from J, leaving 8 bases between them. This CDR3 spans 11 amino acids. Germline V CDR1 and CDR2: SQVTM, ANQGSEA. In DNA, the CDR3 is TGCAGCGTCGGAGATGATCAGCCCCAGCATTTT. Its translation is CSVGDDQPQHF.

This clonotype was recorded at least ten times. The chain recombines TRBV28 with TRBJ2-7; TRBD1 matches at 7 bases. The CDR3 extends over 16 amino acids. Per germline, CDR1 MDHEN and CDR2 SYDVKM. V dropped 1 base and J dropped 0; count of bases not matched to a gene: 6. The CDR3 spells CASSLSTGAGSYEQYF. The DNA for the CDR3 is TGTGCCAGCAGTTTATCAACAGGGGCAGGCTCCTACGAGCAGTACTTC.

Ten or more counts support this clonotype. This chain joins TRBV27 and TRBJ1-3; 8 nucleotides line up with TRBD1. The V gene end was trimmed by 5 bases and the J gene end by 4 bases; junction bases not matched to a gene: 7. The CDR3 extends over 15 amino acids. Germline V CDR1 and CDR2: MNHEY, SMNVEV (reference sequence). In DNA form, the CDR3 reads TGTGCCAGCAGTCCCCGGACAGGGCCAGGAAACACCATATATTTT. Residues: CASSPRTGPGNTIYF.

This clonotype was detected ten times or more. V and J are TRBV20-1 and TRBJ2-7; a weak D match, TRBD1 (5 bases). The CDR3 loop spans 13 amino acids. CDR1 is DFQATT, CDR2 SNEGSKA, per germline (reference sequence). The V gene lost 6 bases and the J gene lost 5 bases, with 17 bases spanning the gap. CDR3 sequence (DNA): TGCAGTGCCCCCCCAGGGTCTTCGGACGAGCAGTACTTC. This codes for CSAPPGSSDEQYF.

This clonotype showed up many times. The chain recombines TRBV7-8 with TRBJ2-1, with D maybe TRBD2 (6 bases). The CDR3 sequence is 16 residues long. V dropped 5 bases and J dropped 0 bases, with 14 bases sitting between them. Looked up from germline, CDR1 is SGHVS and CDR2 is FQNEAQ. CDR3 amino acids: CASSPERAPSYNEQFF. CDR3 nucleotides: TGTGCCAGCAGCCCCGAGCGGGCCCCCTCCTACAATGAGCAGTTCTTC.

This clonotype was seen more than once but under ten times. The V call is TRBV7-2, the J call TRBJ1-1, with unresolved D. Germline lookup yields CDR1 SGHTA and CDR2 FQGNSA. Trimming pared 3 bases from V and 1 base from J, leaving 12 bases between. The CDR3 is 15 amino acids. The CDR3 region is CASSFSWAKNTEAFF. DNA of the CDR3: TGTGCCAGCAGCTTTAGCTGGGCAAAGAACACTGAAGCTTTCTTT.

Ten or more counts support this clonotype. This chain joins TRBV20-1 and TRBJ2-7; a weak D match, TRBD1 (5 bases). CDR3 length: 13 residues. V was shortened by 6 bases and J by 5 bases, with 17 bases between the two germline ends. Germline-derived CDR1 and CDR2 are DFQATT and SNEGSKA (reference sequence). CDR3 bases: TGCAGTGCCCATGGCAGGGAAAAGGACGAGCAGTACTTC. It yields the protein CSAHGREKDEQYF.

The CDR3 DNA reads as TGCAGCTCGGGACTAGCGGGGACCCAGTTCTTC. Its translation is CSSGLAGTQFF. This rearrangement joins TRBV29-1 to TRBJ2-1; TRBD2 matches at 13 bases. CDR3 length: 11 amino acids. V dropped 8 bases and J dropped 13; count of bases not matched to a gene: 5. Germline values: CDR1 SQVTM, CDR2 ANQGSEA.

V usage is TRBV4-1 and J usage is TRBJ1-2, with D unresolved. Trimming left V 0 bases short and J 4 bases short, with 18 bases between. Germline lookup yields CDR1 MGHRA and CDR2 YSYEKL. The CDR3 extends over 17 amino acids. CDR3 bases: TGCGCCAGCAGCCAAGAACGGGCCCCCCTCTTGATCTATGGCTACACCTTC. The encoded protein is CASSQERAPLLIYGYTF.

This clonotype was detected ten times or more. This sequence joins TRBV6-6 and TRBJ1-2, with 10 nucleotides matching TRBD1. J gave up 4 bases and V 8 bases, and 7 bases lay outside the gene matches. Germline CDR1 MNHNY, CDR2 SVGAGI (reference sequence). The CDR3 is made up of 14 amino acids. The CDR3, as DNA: TGTGCCAGCCTCGACAGGGGGCAAAGCTATGGCTACACCTTC. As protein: CASLDRGQSYGYTF.